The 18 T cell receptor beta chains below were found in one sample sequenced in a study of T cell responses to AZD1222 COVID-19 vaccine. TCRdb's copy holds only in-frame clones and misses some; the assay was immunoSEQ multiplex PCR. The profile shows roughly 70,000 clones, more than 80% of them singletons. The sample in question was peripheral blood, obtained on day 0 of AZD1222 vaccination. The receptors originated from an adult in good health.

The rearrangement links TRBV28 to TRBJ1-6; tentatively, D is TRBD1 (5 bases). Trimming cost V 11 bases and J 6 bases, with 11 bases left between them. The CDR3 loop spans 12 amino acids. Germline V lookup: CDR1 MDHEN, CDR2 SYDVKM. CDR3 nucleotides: TGTGCCGAGGGGAGGGGTAATTCACCCCTCCACTTT. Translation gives CAEGRGNSPLHF.

CDR3 region: CASSVGPSGEQYF. CDR3 DNA sequence: TGTGCCAGCAGCGTAGGCCCCTCCGGTGAGCAGTACTTC. This chain joins TRBV9 and TRBJ2-7; no clear D. V lost 0 bases to trimming and J lost 7 bases, with 11 bases between them. CDR1 and CDR2 (germline): SGDLS, YYNGEE. This CDR3 contains 13 residues.

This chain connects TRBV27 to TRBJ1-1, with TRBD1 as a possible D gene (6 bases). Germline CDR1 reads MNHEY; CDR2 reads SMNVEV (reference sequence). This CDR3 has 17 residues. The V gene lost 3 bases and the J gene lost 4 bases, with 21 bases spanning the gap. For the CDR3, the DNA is TGTGCCAGCAGTTTCCAGCCCGGACAGAGGTCCGTCACTGAAGCTTTCTTT. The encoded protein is CASSFQPGQRSVTEAFF.

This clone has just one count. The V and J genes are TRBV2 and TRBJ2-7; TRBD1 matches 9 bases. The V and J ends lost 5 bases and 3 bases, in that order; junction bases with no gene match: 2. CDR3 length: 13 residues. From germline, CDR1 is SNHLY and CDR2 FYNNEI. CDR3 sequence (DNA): TGTGCCAGCAGTAGGGGACAGGGCTACGAGCAGTACTTC. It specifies CASSRGQGYEQYF.

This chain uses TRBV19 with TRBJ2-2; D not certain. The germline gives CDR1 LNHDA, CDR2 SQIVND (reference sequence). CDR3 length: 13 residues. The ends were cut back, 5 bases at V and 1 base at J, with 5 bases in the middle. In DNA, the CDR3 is TGTGCCAGTAGTTTACAGAACACCGGGGAGCTGTTTTTT. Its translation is CASSLQNTGELFF.

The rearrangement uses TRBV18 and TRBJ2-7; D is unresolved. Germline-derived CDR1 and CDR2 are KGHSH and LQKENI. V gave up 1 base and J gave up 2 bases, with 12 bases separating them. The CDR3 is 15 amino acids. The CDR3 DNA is TGTGCCAGCTCACCACAAGCGTCCAGAGCCTACGAGCAGTACTTC. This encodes CASSPQASRAYEQYF.

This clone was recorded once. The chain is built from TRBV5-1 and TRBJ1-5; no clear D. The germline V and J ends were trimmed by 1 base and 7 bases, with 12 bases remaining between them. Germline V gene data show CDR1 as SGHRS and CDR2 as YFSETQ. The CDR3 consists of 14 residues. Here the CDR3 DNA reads TGCGCCAGCAGCTTGTCCGGCAGCGACCAGCCCCAGCATTTT. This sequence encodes CASSLSGSDQPQHF.

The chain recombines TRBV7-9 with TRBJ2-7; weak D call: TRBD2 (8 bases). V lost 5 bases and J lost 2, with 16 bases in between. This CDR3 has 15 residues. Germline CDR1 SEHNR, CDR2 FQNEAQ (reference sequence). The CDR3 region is CASSQGEAGAYEQYF. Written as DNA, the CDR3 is TGTGCCAGCAGCCAGGGGGAAGCGGGGGCCTACGAGCAGTACTTC.

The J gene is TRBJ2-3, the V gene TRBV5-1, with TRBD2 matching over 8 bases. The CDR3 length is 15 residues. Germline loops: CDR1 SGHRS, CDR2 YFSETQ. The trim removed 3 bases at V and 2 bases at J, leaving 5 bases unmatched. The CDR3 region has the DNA TGCGCCAGCAGCTCCACTAGCGGCTTCACAGATACGCAGTATTTT. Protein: CASSSTSGFTDTQYF.

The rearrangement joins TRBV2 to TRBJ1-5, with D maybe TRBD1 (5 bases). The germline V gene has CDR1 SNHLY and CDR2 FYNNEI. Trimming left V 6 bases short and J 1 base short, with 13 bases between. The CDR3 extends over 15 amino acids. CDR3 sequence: CASRGLSWSNQPQHF. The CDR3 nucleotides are TGTGCCAGCAGGGGACTCTCCTGGAGCAATCAGCCCCAGCATTTT. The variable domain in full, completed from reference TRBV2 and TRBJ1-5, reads EPEVTQTPSHQVTQMGQEVILRCVPISNHLYFYWYRQILGQKVEFLVSFYNNEISEKSEIFDDQFSVERPDGSNFTLKIRSTKLEDSAMYFCASRGLSWSNQPQHFGDGTRLSIL.

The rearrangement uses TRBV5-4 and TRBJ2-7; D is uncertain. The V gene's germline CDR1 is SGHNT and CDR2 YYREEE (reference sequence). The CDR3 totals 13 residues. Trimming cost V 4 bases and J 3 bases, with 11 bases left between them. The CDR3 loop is CASSPQSNYEQYF. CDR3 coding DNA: TGTGCCAGCAGCCCACAGTCCAACTACGAGCAGTACTTC.

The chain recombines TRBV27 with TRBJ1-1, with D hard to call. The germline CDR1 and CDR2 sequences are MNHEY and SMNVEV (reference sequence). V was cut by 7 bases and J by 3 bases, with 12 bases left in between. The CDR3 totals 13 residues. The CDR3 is CASKIQVDTEAFF. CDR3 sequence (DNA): TGTGCCAGCAAAATTCAGGTCGACACTGAAGCTTTCTTT.

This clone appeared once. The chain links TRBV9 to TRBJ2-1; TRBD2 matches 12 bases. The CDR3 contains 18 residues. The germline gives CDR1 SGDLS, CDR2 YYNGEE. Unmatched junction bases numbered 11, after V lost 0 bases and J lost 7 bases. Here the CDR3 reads CASSVDLWASGRENEQFF. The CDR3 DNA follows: TGTGCCAGCAGCGTAGACTTGTGGGCTAGCGGGAGGGAAAATGAGCAGTTCTTC.

CDR3 residues: CAWEGPGYGYTF. Here the CDR3 DNA reads TGTGCCTGGGAAGGGCCCGGGTATGGCTACACCTTC. J is TRBJ1-2 and V is TRBV30; unclear D gene. The V end lost 5 bases, the J end lost 5 bases, and 12 bases lay between the germline ends. The CDR3 is made up of 12 amino acids. In germline, CDR1 is GTSNPN, CDR2 SVGIG (reference sequence).

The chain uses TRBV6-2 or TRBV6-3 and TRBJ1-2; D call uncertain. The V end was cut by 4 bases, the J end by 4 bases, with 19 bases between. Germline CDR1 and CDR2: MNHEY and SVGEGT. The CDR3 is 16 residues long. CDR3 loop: CASSSARSGLFYGYTF. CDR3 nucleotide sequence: TGTGCCAGCAGTTCTGCCCGGTCTGGACTGTTCTATGGCTACACCTTC.

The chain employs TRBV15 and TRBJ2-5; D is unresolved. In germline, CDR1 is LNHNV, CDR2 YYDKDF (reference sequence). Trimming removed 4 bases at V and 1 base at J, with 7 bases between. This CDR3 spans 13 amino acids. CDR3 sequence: CATSTGRQETQYF. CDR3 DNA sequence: TGTGCCACCAGCACCGGGCGCCAAGAGACCCAGTACTTC.

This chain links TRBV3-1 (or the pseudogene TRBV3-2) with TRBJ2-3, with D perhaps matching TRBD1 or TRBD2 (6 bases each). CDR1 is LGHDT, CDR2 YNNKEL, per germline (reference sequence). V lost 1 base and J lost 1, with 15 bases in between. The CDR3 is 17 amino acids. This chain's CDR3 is CASSQVTPGAGTDTQYF. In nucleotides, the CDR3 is TGTGCCAGCAGCCAAGTTACTCCGGGGGCCGGCACAGATACGCAGTATTTT.

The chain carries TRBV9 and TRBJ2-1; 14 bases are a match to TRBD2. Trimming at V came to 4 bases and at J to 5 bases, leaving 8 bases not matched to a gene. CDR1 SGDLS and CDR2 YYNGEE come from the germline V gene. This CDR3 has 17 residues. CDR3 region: CASSTGLAGDWDNEQFF. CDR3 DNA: TGTGCCAGCAGCACGGGACTAGCGGGAGATTGGGACAATGAGCAGTTCTTC.